This T cell receptor (beta chain) was obtained from a study of blood T cell repertoires in COVID-19. Profiled with immunoSEQ multiplex PCR; TCRdb holds only in-frame clones, not every one. The sample contains about 330,000 clones, roughly 86% of which appear only once. Germline assignment: CDR1 SGDLS and CDR2 YYNGEE. This CDR3 comprises 19 residues. Trimming shortened V by 0 bases and J by 0 bases, and 20 bases separated the two germline ends. This sequence joins TRBV9 and TRBJ2-3; a weak D match, TRBD2 (6 bases). The receptor comes from a woman aged 30 to 39 who had recovered from COVID-19. Specimen: PBMCs or T cells enriched from blood (not recorded which). CDR3 sequence: CASSVAPRLSGASTDTQYF. As DNA, the CDR3 is TGTGCCAGCAGCGTAGCCCCACGACTTAGCGGTGCTAGCACAGATACGCAGTATTTT.